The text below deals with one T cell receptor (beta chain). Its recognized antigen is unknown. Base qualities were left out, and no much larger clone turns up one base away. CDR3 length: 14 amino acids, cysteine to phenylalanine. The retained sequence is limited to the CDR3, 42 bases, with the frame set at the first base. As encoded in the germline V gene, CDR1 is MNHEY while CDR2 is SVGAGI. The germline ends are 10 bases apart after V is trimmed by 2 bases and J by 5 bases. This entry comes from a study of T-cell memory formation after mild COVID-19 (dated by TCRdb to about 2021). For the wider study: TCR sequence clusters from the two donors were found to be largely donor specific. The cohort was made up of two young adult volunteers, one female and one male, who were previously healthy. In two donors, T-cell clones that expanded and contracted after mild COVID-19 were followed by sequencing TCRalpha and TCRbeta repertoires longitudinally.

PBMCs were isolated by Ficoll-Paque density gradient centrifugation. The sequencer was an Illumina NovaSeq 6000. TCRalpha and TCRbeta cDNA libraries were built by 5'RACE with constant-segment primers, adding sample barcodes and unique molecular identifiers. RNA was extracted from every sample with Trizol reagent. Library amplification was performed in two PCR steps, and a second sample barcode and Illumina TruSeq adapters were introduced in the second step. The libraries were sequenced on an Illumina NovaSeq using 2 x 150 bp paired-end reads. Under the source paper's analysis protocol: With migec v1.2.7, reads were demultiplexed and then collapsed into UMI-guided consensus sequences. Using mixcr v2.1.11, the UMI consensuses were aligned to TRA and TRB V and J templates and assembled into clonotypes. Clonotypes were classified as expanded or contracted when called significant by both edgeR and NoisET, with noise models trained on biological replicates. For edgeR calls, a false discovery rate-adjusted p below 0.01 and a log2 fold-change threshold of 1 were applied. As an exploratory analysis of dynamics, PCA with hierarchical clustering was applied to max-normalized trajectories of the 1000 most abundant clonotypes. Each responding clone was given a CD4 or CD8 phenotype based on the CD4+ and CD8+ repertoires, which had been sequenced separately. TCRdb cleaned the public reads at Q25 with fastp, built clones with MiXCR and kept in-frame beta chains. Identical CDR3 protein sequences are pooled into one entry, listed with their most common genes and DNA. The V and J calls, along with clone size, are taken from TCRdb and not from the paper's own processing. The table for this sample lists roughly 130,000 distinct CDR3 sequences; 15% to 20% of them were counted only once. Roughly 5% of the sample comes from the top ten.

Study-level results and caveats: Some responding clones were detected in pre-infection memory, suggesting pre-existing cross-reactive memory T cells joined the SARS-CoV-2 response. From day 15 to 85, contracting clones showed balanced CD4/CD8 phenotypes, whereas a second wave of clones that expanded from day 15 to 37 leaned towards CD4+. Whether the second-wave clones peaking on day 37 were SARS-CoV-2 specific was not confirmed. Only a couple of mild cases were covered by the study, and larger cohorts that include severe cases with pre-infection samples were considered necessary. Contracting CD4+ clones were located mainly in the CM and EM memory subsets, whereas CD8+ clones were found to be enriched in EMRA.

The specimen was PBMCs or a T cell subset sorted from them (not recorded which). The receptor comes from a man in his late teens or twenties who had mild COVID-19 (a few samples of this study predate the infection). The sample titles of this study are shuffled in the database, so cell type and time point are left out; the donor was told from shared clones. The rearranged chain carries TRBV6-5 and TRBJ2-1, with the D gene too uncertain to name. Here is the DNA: TGTGCCAGCAGTTACGCATACCAGGACAATGAGCAGTTCTTC. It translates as CASSYAYQDNEQFF.